This TCR beta chain emerged from a study of T cell repertoires in aging, cancer and after chemotherapy. The template was genomic DNA from peripheral blood, not RNA. Germline V gene lookup returns CDR1 GTSNPN and CDR2 SVGIG (reference sequence). The CDR3 has 14 amino acids. V lost 5 bases and J 1 base, leaving 14 bases between the germline ends. Multiplex touch-down PCR with TRB-A/B primers amplified rearranged V-D-J TRB sequences. Each CDR3 protein gets one entry after TCRdb re-called the multiplex PCR reads with MiXCR. Among some 15,000 distinct CDR3 sequences, 21% were seen once, and the ten largest hold 5% to 6%. This clonotype is medium-sized.

V and J are TRBV30 and TRBJ1-1, with D hard to call. The receptor was isolated from a human donor in good health. Source material: blood. The CDR3 loop is CAWSYGRRNTEAFF. Written as DNA, the CDR3 is TGTGCCTGGTCTTACGGTAGGCGGAACACTGAAGCTTTCTTT. The entire variable domain, with the rest obtained from reference TRBV30 and TRBJ1-1, is as follows: SQTIHQWPATLVQPVGSPLSLECTVEGTSNPNLYWYRQAAGRGLQLLFYSVGIGQISSEVPQNLSASRPQDRQFILSSKKLLLSDSGFYLCAWSYGRRNTEAFFGQGTRLTVV.